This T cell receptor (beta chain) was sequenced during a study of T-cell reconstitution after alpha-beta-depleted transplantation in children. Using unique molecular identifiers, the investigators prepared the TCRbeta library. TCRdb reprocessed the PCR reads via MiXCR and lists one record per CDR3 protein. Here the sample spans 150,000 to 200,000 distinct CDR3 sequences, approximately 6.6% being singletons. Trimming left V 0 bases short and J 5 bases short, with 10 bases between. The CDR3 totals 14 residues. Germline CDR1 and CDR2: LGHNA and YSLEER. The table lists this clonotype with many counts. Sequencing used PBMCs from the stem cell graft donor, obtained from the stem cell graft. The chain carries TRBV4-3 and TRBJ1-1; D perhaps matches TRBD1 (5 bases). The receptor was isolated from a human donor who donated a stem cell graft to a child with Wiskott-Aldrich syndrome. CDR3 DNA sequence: TGCGCCAGCAGCCAAGAGCAGGGTGGAACTGAAGCTTTCTTT. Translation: CASSQEQGGTEAFF.